Following are 9 T cell receptor beta chains from one sample sequenced in a study of naive and memory T cell subsets. Both TRBC1 and TRBC2 were covered by a beta constant-region primer of two equimolar oligonucleotides. TCRdb re-called the UMI-ligation and nested PCR reads with MiXCR, one entry per CDR3 protein. This sample yields about 5,400 distinct CDR3 sequences, of which 6.5% to 9% are seen a single time; about 48% belongs to the top ten. The sequencing input was effector memory CD8+ T cells from blood. Subset noted: effector memory, CD45RA- CD27-. The receptors shown here come from a human donor in good health.

This clonotype came up a few times. A junction end diverges from the germline sequence, so it may reflect a read error. The CDR3 sequence is CGATHTDTQYF. As DNA, the CDR3 is TGCGGTGCTACCCACACAGATACGCAGTATTTT. The genes are TRBV20-1 and TRBJ2-3, with unresolved D. The length of the CDR3 is 11 residues. The germline V gene has CDR1 DFQATT and CDR2 SNEGSKA (reference sequence).

This clonotype has just a few counts. V usage is TRBV4-3 and J usage is TRBJ2-6; D perhaps matches TRBD2 (6 bases). V shed 0 bases and J shed 4 bases, with 10 bases lying between them. CDR1 is LGHNA and CDR2 is YSLEER in the germline V gene. The length of the CDR3 is 16 residues. Written as DNA, the CDR3 is TGCGCCAGCAGCCAAGATAGCGGCGGCGGGGCCAACGTCCTGACTTTC. Translated, it gives CASSQDSGGGANVLTF.

The table lists this clonotype with many counts. The V and J genes are TRBV15 and TRBJ1-4; a weak D match, TRBD1 (6 bases). This CDR3 region has 16 residues. V lost 0 bases and J lost 7, with 15 bases in between. Germline CDR1 and CDR2: LNHNV and YYDKDF (reference sequence). In nucleotides, the CDR3 is TGTGCCACCAGCAGAGATTCAGGGGCAGGGTCTGAAAAACTGTTTTTT. Translated, it gives CATSRDSGAGSEKLFF.

This clonotype has at least ten counts. The V and J genes are TRBV25-1 and TRBJ2-7; TRBD2 matches at 8 bases. Germline V gene sequence: CDR1 MGHDK, CDR2 SYGVNS. This CDR3 is 19 amino acids long. The trim removed 3 bases at V and 5 bases at J, leaving 21 bases unmatched. The CDR3 DNA reads as TGTGCCAGCAGTGATGGAGCGGGAGTCAACCCCCCCTTGCGAGACGAGCAGTACTTC. Its protein product is CASSDGAGVNPPLRDEQYF.

The sample holds many counts of this clonotype. The chain uses TRBV6-4 and TRBJ2-2; the D gene is possibly TRBD1 (6 bases). This CDR3 spans 15 amino acids. V was trimmed by 6 bases and J by 4 bases, leaving 15 bases between them. Per the germline V gene, CDR1 is MRHNA and CDR2 is SNTAGT. The CDR3 region is CASRDSGDGTGELFF. The CDR3 DNA follows: TGTGCCAGCAGAGATTCAGGGGACGGCACCGGGGAGCTGTTTTTT.

This chain uses TRBV11-2 with TRBJ2-6; a possible D gene is TRBD1 (6 bases). CDR3 length: 19 residues. V shed 4 bases and J shed 0 bases, with 19 bases lying between them. Germline-derived CDR1 and CDR2 are SGHAT and FQNNGV. The CDR3 loop reads CASSSTVRTDVSGANVLTF. As DNA, the CDR3 is TGTGCCAGCAGCTCCACCGTTAGGACAGACGTCTCTGGGGCCAACGTCCTGACTTTC.

This clonotype is judged medium-sized (0.01 to 0.1%). V gene TRBV3-1 combines with J gene TRBJ1-2; a weak D match, TRBD1 (6 bases). The length of the CDR3 is 13 residues. CDR1 and CDR2 from the germline V gene are LGHDT and YNNKEL (reference sequence). Trimming cost V 4 bases and J 4 bases, with 10 bases left between them. DNA of the CDR3: TGTGCCAGCAGCCCGGACAGCTTCTATGGCTACACCTTC. This codes for CASSPDSFYGYTF.

This clonotype counts as medium-sized. This chain connects TRBV4-3 to TRBJ1-1; weak D call: TRBD1 (6 bases). Germline lookup yields CDR1 LGHNA and CDR2 YSLEER. The CDR3 has 16 amino acids. The V gene lost 0 bases and the J gene lost 5 bases, with 16 bases spanning the gap. The CDR3 DNA sequence: TGCGCCAGCAGCCAAGAACCCGGCAGGGGAGGAACTGAAGCTTTCTTT. Translated, it gives CASSQEPGRGGTEAFF.

The V call is TRBV29-1, the J call TRBJ2-1; TRBD1 agrees at 7 bases. The CDR3 runs 13 residues. V lost 7 bases and J lost 2; bases outside the gene matches: 5. Per germline, CDR1 SQVTM and CDR2 ANQGSEA. The DNA for the CDR3 is TGCAGCGCTGGGACAGAGACCTACAATGAGCAGTTCTTC. It is translated as CSAGTETYNEQFF.